These T cell receptor beta chains were read from a single sample in a study of blood T cell repertoires in COVID-19. The table came from immunoSEQ multiplex PCR; TCRdb's copy has only in-frame clones and leaves some out. The sample holds about 380,000 clones, 81% seen once. Input material: peripheral blood. These receptors were collected from a human donor with acute or convalescent COVID-19. The donor label of this sample is uncertain. CDR3s include the opening cysteine and the closing phenylalanine or tryptophan. The order of the fields is clone size, J gene, V gene, D gene, CDR3 protein, CDR3 DNA. The D gene is left open where the match is weak. Only part of the rows carry a size: once, few, many, or a class if the clone is expanded.

- TRBJ2-5 TRBV7-6 - CASSSPDKETQYF TGTGCCAGCAGCTCCCCCGACAAAGAGACCCAGTACTTC
few TRBJ2-7 TRBV24-1 - CATSDRRDTDGEQYF TGTGCCACCAGTGATCGACGGGACACAGACGGCGAGCAGTACTTC
- TRBJ2-7 TRBV12-3/TRBV12-4 TRBD2 CASSPRGGGEQYF TGTGCCAGCAGTCCCCGGGGGGGCGGGGAGCAGTACTTC
- TRBJ2-6 TRBV5-1 TRBD1 CATGTGAHSGANVLTF TGCGCCACGGGGACAGGGGCCCACTCTGGGGCCAACGTCCTGACTTTC
- TRBJ1-1 TRBV19 - CASSPRGTVNTEAFF TGTGCCAGTAGTCCCCGCGGGACGGTGAACACTGAAGCTTTCTTT
- TRBJ1-5 TRBV7-2 TRBD1 CASSLRDRSNQPQHF TGTGCCAGCAGTCTCCGGGACAGAAGCAATCAGCCCCAGCATTTT
- TRBJ2-5 TRBV19 TRBD2 CASSIASGGQETQYF TGTGCCAGTAGTATCGCTAGCGGGGGGCAAGAGACCCAGTACTTC
- TRBJ1-6 TRBV6-2/TRBV6-3 - CASSYGATYNSPLHF TGTGCCAGCAGTTACGGGGCCACCTATAATTCACCCCTCCACTTT
- TRBJ1-4 TRBV19 TRBD1 CASSPDRGNEKLFF TGTGCCAGTAGTCCGGACAGGGGGAATGAAAAACTGTTTTTT
- TRBJ2-1 TRBV25-1 TRBD2 CASHSGSSYNEQFF TGTGCCAGCCATAGCGGGAGCTCCTACAATGAGCAGTTCTTC
- TRBJ2-5 TRBV7-9 - CASSLSGSGTQYF TGTGCCAGCAGCTTATCGGGTTCGGGGACCCAGTACTTC
few TRBJ2-2 TRBV5-1 TRBD1 CASRQGTGELFF TGCGCCAGCCGACAGGGCACCGGGGAGCTGTTTTTT
once TRBJ1-4 TRBV30 TRBD1 CAWKGAEGEKLFF TGTGCCTGGAAGGGGGCCGAAGGAGAAAAACTGTTTTTT